This T cell receptor beta chain was captured in a study of OX40 agonist ivuxolimab in advanced cancers. Regarding the study as a whole: Doses of 0.1 to 3.0 mg/kg were accompanied by clonal expansion of CD4+ and CD8+ blood T cells by week 6.

The table came from immunoSEQ multiplex PCR; TCRdb's copy has only in-frame clones and leaves some out. Of 95,000 to 100,000 clones in the sample, 84% were seen once. Comments on this clone: Its matching antigen is unknown.

Trimming shortened V by 1 base and J by 6 bases, and 16 bases separated the two germline ends. Germline V gene sequence: CDR1 SEHNR, CDR2 FQNEAQ (reference sequence). The length of the CDR3 is 16 residues. The sequencing used CD4+ or CD8+ T cells sorted from blood, collected in a trial of the OX40 agonist ivuxolimab. This receptor was obtained from an adult with an advanced solid tumor such as melanoma, head and neck, liver or kidney cancer. The rearrangement joins TRBV7-9 to TRBJ1-5; D is possibly TRBD1 (5 bases). Here the CDR3 reads CASSLEVGVASQPQHF. In nucleotides, the CDR3 is TGTGCCAGCAGCTTAGAAGTAGGGGTTGCCTCTCAGCCCCAGCATTTT.